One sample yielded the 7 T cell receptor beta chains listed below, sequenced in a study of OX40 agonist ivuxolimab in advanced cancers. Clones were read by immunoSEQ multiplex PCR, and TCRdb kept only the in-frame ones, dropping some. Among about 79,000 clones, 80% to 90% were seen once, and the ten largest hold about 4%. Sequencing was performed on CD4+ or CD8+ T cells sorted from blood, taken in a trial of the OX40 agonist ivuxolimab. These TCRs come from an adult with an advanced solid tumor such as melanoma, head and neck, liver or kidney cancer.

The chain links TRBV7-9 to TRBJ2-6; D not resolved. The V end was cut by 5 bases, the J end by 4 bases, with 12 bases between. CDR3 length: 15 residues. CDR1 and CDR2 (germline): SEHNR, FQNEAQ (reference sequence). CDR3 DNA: TGTGCCAGCAGCGTTACGTTACCCGGGGCCAACGTCCTGACTTTC. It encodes CASSVTLPGANVLTF.

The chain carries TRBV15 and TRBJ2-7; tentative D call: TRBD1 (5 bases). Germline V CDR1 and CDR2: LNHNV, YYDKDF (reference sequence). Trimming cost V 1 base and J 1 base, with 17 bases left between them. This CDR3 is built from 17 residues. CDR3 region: CATSRGGVGWSSYEQYF. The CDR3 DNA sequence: TGTGCCACCAGCAGAGGGGGCGTGGGGTGGTCTTCCTACGAGCAGTACTTC.

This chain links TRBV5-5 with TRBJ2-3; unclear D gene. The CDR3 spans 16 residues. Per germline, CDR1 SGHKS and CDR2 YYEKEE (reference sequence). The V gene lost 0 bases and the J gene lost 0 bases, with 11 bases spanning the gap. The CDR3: CASSLDLAASTDTQYF. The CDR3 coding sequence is TGTGCCAGCAGCTTGGATTTGGCGGCTAGCACAGATACGCAGTATTTT.

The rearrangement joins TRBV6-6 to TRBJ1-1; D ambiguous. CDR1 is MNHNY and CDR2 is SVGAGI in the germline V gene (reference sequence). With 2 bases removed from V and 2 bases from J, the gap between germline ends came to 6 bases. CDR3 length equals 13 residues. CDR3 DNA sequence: TGTGCCAGCAGTTACGGGTACAACACTGAAGCTTTCTTT. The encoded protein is CASSYGYNTEAFF.

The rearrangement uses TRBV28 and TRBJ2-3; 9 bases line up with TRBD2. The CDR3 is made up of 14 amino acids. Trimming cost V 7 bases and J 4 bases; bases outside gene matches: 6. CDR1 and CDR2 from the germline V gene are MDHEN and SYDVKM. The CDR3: CASNGAGGADTQYF. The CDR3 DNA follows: TGTGCCAGCAATGGGGCGGGAGGGGCAGATACGCAGTATTTT. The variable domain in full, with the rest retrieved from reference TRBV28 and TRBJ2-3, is DVKVTQSSRYLVKRTGEKVFLECVQDMDHENMFWYRQDPGLGLRLIYFSYDVKMKEKGDIPEGYSVSREKKERFSLILESASTNQTSMYLCASNGAGGADTQYFGPGTRLTVL.

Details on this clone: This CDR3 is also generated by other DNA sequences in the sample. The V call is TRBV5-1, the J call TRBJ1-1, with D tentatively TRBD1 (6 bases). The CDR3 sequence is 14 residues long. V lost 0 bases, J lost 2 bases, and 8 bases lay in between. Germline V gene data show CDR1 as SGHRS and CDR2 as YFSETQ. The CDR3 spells CASSLEGGNTEAFF. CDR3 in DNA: TGCGCCAGCAGCTTGGAGGGGGGCAACACTGAAGCTTTCTTT.

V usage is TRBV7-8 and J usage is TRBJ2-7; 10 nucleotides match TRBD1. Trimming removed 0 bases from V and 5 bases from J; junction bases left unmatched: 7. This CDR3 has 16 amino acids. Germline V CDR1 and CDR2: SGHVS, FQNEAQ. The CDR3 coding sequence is TGTGCCAGCAGCTTAGCACTGGGACAGGGGTGGAACGAGCAGTACTTC. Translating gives CASSLALGQGWNEQYF.